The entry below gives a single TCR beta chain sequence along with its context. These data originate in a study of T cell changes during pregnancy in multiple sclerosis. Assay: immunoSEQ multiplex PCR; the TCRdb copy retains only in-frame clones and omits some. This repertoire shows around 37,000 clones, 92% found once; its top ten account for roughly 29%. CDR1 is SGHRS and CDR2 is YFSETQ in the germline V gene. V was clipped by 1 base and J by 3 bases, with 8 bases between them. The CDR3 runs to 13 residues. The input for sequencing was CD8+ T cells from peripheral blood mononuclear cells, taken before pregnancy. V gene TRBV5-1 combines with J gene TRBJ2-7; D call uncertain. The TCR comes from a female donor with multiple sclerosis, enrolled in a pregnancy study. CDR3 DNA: TGCGCCAGCAGCTTGACAGCCGACTACGAGCAGTACTTC. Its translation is CASSLTADYEQYF.